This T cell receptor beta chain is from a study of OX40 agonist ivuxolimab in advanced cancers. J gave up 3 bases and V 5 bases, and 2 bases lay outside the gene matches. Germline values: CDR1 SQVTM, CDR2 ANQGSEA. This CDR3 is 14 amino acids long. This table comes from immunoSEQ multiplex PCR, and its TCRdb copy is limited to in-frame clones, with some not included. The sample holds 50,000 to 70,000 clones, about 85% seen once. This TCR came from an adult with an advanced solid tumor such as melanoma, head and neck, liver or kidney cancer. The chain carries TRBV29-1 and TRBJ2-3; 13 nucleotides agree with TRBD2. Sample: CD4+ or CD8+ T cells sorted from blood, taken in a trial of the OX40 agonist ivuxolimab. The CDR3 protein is CSVRTSGRTDTQYF. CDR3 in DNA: TGCAGCGTTAGGACTAGCGGGAGAACAGATACGCAGTATTTT.